These 30 T cell receptor beta chains originate from one sample sequenced in a study of blood T cell repertoires in COVID-19. Profiled with immunoSEQ multiplex PCR; TCRdb holds only in-frame clones, not every one. The table lists roughly 220,000 clones, more than 80% of them singletons, with around 2.2% in the top ten. Material for sequencing was peripheral blood. These receptors came from a man aged 25-40 years who had recovered from COVID-19.

A remark on this clone: The DNA is omitted, as the CDR3 cannot be located on it reliably, and the CDR3 follows TCRdb's listing. The CDR3 loop is CASILGESSYNEQFF. This chain links TRBV10-2 with TRBJ2-1; TRBD2, the table's D call, was not compared with the DNA. Germline V CDR1 and CDR2: WSHSY, SAAADI. A total of 15 residues make up the CDR3, ends included.

The chain has TRBV12-3 or TRBV12-4 and TRBJ1-5, with unresolved D. This CDR3 region has 12 residues. The V gene lost 2 bases and the J gene lost 7 bases, with 6 bases spanning the gap. CDR3 sequence: CASSLIRQPQHF. CDR3 in DNA: TGTGCCAGCAGTTTAATCAGGCAGCCCCAGCATTTT.

CDR3 residues: CASGPGQGTDTQYF. As DNA, the CDR3 is TGTGCCAGTGGGCCGGGACAGGGAACAGATACGCAGTATTTT. The rearrangement uses TRBV19 and TRBJ2-3; 9 bases agree with TRBD1. Trimming cost V 8 bases and J 3 bases; bases outside gene matches: 6. The CDR3 consists of 14 residues. CDR1 and CDR2 (germline): LNHDA, SQIVND (reference sequence).

The gene calls are TRBV6-4 and TRBJ1-1; D possibly corresponds to TRBD1 (5 bases). This CDR3 is 14 amino acids long. CDR1 MRHNA and CDR2 SNTAGT come from the germline V gene. The ends were cut back, 2 bases at V and 4 bases at J, with 11 bases in the middle. The CDR3 nucleotides read TGTGCCAGCAGTGACGGGGGGACTGGCACTGAAGCTTTCTTT. Its protein product is CASSDGGTGTEAFF.

V and J are TRBV2 and TRBJ1-5; D perhaps matches TRBD1 (6 bases). The germline CDR1 and CDR2 sequences are SNHLY and FYNNEI. V lost 2 bases and J lost 1, with 15 bases in between. This CDR3 region has 17 residues. CDR3 nucleotide sequence: TGTGCCAGCAGTGAACCGAGGGGGGGATCGAGCAATCAGCCCCAGCATTTT. It encodes CASSEPRGGSSNQPQHF. Filled out from reference TRBV2 and TRBJ1-5, the complete variable domain reads EPEVTQTPSHQVTQMGQEVILRCVPISNHLYFYWYRQILGQKVEFLVSFYNNEISEKSEIFDDQFSVERPDGSNFTLKIRSTKLEDSAMYFCASSEPRGGSSNQPQHFGDGTRLSIL.

The V gene is TRBV19, the J gene TRBJ1-3, with 7 nucleotides matching TRBD1. V trimming: 6 bases; J trimming: 1 base; junction bases outside the gene matches: 3. The CDR3 is made up of 14 amino acids. From germline, CDR1 is LNHDA and CDR2 SQIVND (reference sequence). In DNA, the CDR3 is TGTGCCAGTAGGGGACAGTTTTCTGGAAACACCATATATTTT. Translated, it gives CASRGQFSGNTIYF.

The rearrangement joins TRBV4-3 to TRBJ1-1; D gene ambiguous. Germline lookup yields CDR1 LGHNA and CDR2 YSLEER. The CDR3 runs 16 residues. With 0 bases removed from V and 2 bases from J, the gap between germline ends came to 13 bases. CDR3 in DNA: TGCGCCAGCAGCCAAGAGATCTCCGGGGTCAACACTGAAGCTTTCTTT. Its protein is CASSQEISGVNTEAFF.

A single count supports this clone. V gene TRBV15 combines with J gene TRBJ2-4; 10 nucleotides agree with TRBD1. Germline V gives CDR1 LNHNV, CDR2 YYDKDF (reference sequence). Germline trimming cut 2 bases from V and 14 bases from J; bases unmatched to any gene: 18. The length of the CDR3 is 17 residues. The CDR3 coding sequence is TGTGCCACCAGCAGACCCCTCCCTCAAAGAGACAGGGGGCGAAAGTACTTC. Protein product: CATSRPLPQRDRGRKYF.

The chain uses TRBV2 and TRBJ2-7, with D maybe TRBD1 (6 bases). Germline V gives CDR1 SNHLY, CDR2 FYNNEI. The CDR3 is 11 residues long. The CDR3 sequence is CAARGFDEQYF. CDR3 nucleotides: TGTGCGGCGAGGGGGTTCGACGAGCAGTACTTC.

The rearrangement uses TRBV6-5 and TRBJ2-1, with 7 bases aligning to TRBD1. This CDR3 is built from 15 residues. Germline V gene data show CDR1 as MNHEY and CDR2 as SVGAGI. V gave up 4 bases and J gave up 5 bases; unmatched junction bases: 8. CDR3 DNA sequence: TGTGCCAGCAGTTCACGACAGGGCTTTGACAATGAGCAGTTCTTC. The encoded protein is CASSSRQGFDNEQFF.

The chain recombines TRBV29-1 with TRBJ2-7, with TRBD1 matching 12 bases. V lost 8 bases, J lost 1 base, and 15 bases stayed unmatched. The V gene's germline CDR1 is SQVTM and CDR2 ANQGSEA. This CDR3 is 17 amino acids long. CDR3 in amino acids: CSPTPPGTGGESYEQYF. The DNA for the CDR3 is TGCAGCCCTACCCCTCCCGGGACAGGGGGCGAATCCTACGAGCAGTACTTC.

This chain joins TRBV3-1 (or the pseudogene TRBV3-2) and TRBJ2-1, with a tentative D call TRBD1 (5 bases). V lost 1 base, J lost 2 bases, and 12 bases lay in between. The CDR3 consists of 16 residues. The germline V gene encodes CDR1 LGHDT and CDR2 YNNKEL (reference sequence). CDR3 sequence: CASSQGWTNPYNEQFF. The CDR3 coding sequence is TGTGCCAGCAGCCAAGGTTGGACAAACCCCTACAATGAGCAGTTCTTC.

This clone was seen just once. The J gene is TRBJ2-7, the V gene TRBV10-3; 9 bases fit TRBD2. The germline V gene has CDR1 ENHRY and CDR2 SYGVKD. V lost 6 bases, J lost 7 bases, and 1 base stayed unmatched. The CDR3 is 11 amino acids. CDR3 loop: CAISSGGEQYF. The CDR3 DNA follows: TGTGCCATCAGCAGCGGGGGGGAGCAGTACTTC.

V gene TRBV19 combines with J gene TRBJ2-2, with D unresolved. Trimming stripped 6 bases from V and 6 bases from J, with 14 bases between. Germline loops: CDR1 LNHDA, CDR2 SQIVND (reference sequence). The CDR3 is 14 residues long. This CDR3 reads CASSPSLEAGELFF. The CDR3 region has the DNA TGTGCCAGTAGCCCTTCCCTCGAGGCCGGGGAGCTGTTTTTT.

CDR3 DNA sequence: TGTGCCAGCAGTTTCAACCGGGGACTTGCAGGGTCTGGAAACACCATATATTTT. Amino acid sequence: CASSFNRGLAGSGNTIYF. J is TRBJ1-3 and V is TRBV6-7, with D possibly TRBD1 on 5 matching bases. TRBV6-7 is given ORF status, its function remaining uncertain. This CDR3 comprises 18 residues. V lost 4 bases and J 1 base, leaving 20 bases between the germline ends.

This sequence joins TRBV4-3 and TRBJ2-1, with 10 bases lining up with TRBD2. V lost 3 bases and J lost 0; bases outside the gene matches: 5. Germline CDR1 is LGHNA and CDR2 is YSLEER. This CDR3 spans 17 amino acids. CDR3: CASSQDLAGVSYNEQFF. For the CDR3, the DNA is TGCGCCAGCAGCCAGGACCTAGCGGGGGTCTCCTACAATGAGCAGTTCTTC.

The V and J genes are TRBV5-1 and TRBJ2-3; 9 nucleotides match TRBD2. The CDR3 is 16 residues long. Germline V gene lookup returns CDR1 SGHRS and CDR2 YFSETQ. Losses at the gene ends were 0 bases for V and 1 base for J; bases not matched to a gene: 3. The CDR3, as DNA: TGCGCCAGCAGCTTGGCTCCTAGCGGGGGCACAGATACGCAGTATTTT. Its translation is CASSLAPSGGTDTQYF. Full variable domain (outside the CDR3, taken from reference TRBV5-1 and TRBJ2-3): KAGVTQTPRYLIKTRGQQVTLSCSPISGHRSVSWYQQTPGQGLQFLFEYFSETQRNKGNFPGRFSGRQFSNSRSEMNVSTLELGDSALYLCASSLAPSGGTDTQYFGPGTRLTVL.

This clone was seen only a few times. This sequence joins TRBV6-5 and TRBJ2-2; D might be TRBD1 (5 bases). Germline CDR1 and CDR2: MNHEY and SVGAGI. With 6 bases removed from V and 3 bases from J, the gap between germline ends came to 5 bases. The CDR3 totals 12 residues. In DNA, the CDR3 is TGTGCCAGCAGAGGGGACACCGGGGAGCTGTTTTTT. This sequence encodes CASRGDTGELFF.

The CDR3 reads CSVAGSNQPQHF. The CDR3 DNA reads as TGCAGCGTTGCCGGTAGCAATCAGCCCCAGCATTTT. V usage is TRBV29-1 and J usage is TRBJ1-5; D call uncertain. Germline V lookup: CDR1 SQVTM, CDR2 ANQGSEA. V dropped 4 bases and J dropped 0 bases, with 4 bases sitting between them. CDR3 length: 12 residues. The full variable domain, rest sourced from reference TRBV29-1 and TRBJ1-5, is SAVISQKPSRDICQRGTSLTIQCQVDSQVTMMFWYRQQPGQSLTLIATANQGSEATYESGFVIDKFPISRPNLTFSTLTVSNMSPEDSSIYLCSVAGSNQPQHFGDGTRLSIL.

The CDR3 nucleotides are TGTGCCAGTGGGATAGGGACTAGCGGGGGTGAGCAGTTCTTC. This encodes CASGIGTSGGEQFF. This sequence joins TRBV2 and TRBJ2-1, with TRBD2 identical over 14 bases. There are 14 residues in the CDR3. The junction had 7 bases not matched to a gene; V was cut back by 9 bases and J by 9 bases. Germline CDR1 reads SNHLY; CDR2 reads FYNNEI.

This clone was recorded at least ten times. The chain couples TRBV6-5 to TRBJ2-7, with D uncertain. With 0 bases removed from V and 3 bases from J, the gap between germline ends came to 9 bases. The germline V gene encodes CDR1 MNHEY and CDR2 SVGAGI. The CDR3 is made up of 14 amino acids. CDR3 amino acids: CASSYSSRVYEQYF. The CDR3 DNA sequence: TGTGCCAGCAGTTACTCGAGTCGGGTCTACGAGCAGTACTTC.

The chain carries TRBV11-1 and TRBJ2-3; no reliable D call. The germline V and J ends were trimmed by 5 bases and 2 bases, with 17 bases remaining between them. Germline V CDR1 and CDR2: SGHAT, FQDESV (reference sequence). CDR3 length: 16 residues. CDR3 sequence reads: CASSLDPNRLTDTQYF. The CDR3 DNA is TGTGCCAGCAGCCTTGACCCAAATAGACTCACAGATACGCAGTATTTT.

The V and J genes are TRBV12-5 and TRBJ2-7; 11 bases agree with TRBD1. This CDR3 has 15 amino acids. In germline, CDR1 is LGHNT, CDR2 FRNRAP. Unmatched junction bases numbered 5, after V lost 1 base and J lost 6 bases. CDR3 nucleotide sequence: TGTGCTAGTGGTTTGGCTGGGACAGGGGGGTCCGAGCAGTACTTC. Residues: CASGLAGTGGSEQYF.

J is TRBJ1-6 and V is TRBV6-5, with D perhaps TRBD1 (5 bases). V gave up 8 bases and J gave up 7 bases, with 12 bases separating them. Germline V lookup: CDR1 MNHEY, CDR2 SVGAGI. The CDR3 runs to 13 residues. CDR3 residues: CASSNRKNSPLHF. CDR3 DNA sequence: TGTGCCAGCTCAAACAGGAAAAATTCACCCCTCCACTTT.

The table lists this clone with a count of one. J is TRBJ1-1 and V is TRBV5-6; D remains ambiguous. The CDR3 length is 13 residues. V lost 0 bases and J lost 3, with 6 bases in between. The V gene's germline CDR1 is SGHDT and CDR2 YYEEEE. The DNA of the CDR3 is TGTGCCAGCAGCTTGGAGAGGTACACTGAAGCTTTCTTT. This translates into CASSLERYTEAFF.

CDR3 in amino acids: CSDREAGYGYTF. The DNA for the CDR3 is TGCAGCGACCGAGAGGCGGGCTATGGCTACACCTTC. The rearrangement uses TRBV29-1 and TRBJ1-2; D uncertain. V was pared by 7 bases and J by 4 bases, with 13 bases between. Germline V gene sequence: CDR1 SQVTM, CDR2 ANQGSEA. The CDR3 is made up of 12 amino acids.

The chain uses TRBV11-2 and TRBJ2-2; D possibly corresponds to TRBD2 (5 bases). From germline, CDR1 is SGHAT and CDR2 FQNNGV. V was cut by 5 bases and J by 5 bases, with 15 bases left in between. The CDR3 is 15 residues long. The CDR3 region has the DNA TGTGCCAGCAGCCTAACAAGGAGCGGAACCGGGGAGCTGTTTTTT. Protein: CASSLTRSGTGELFF.

V gene TRBV21-1 combines with J gene TRBJ1-5; the table's TRBD1 call for D was not verified on the DNA. TRBV21-1 is shown as a pseudogene. CDR3 length equals 16 residues. Here the CDR3 DNA reads TGTGCCAGCCCAGGGGGACAGATTTATAGCAATCAGCCCCAGCATTTT. Translating it yields CASPGGQIYSNQPQHF.

The chain recombines TRBV5-6 with TRBJ2-2, with 12 nucleotides matching TRBD1. The germline CDR1 and CDR2 sequences are SGHDT and YYEEEE. The CDR3 is 17 amino acids. The ends lost 4 bases at V and 6 bases at J; junction bases unmatched: 10. DNA for the CDR3: TGTGCCAGCAGCAAGGGGACAGGGGGCGGAAGGGCCGGGGAGCTGTTTTTT. Translated, it gives CASSKGTGGGRAGELFF.

The rearrangement joins TRBV19 to TRBJ2-2; D remains unclear. Trimming removed 1 base from V and 7 bases from J, with 4 bases in between. Germline CDR1 and CDR2: LNHDA and SQIVND (reference sequence). The CDR3 sequence is 12 residues long. The CDR3 bases are TGTGCCAGTAGTATAGCCAGCGGGGAGCTGTTTTTT. Protein sequence: CASSIASGELFF.